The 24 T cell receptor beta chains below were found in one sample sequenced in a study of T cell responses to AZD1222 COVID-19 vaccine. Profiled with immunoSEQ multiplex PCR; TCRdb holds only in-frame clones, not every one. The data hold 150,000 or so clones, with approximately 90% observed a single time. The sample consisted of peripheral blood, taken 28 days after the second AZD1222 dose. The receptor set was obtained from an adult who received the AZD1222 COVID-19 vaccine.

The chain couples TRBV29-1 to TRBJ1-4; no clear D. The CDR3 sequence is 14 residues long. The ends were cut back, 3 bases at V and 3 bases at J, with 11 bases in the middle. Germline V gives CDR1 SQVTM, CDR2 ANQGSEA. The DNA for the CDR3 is TGCAGCGTTGATGGGTTTAGGGCTAATGAAAAACTGTTTTTT. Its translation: CSVDGFRANEKLFF.

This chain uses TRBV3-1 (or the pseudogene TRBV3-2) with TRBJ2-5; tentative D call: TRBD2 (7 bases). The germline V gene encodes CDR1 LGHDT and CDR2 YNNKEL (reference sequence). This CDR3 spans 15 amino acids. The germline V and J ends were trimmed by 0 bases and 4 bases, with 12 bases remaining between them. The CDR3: CASSQDPGGLETQYF. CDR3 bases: TGTGCCAGCAGCCAAGATCCGGGGGGCCTAGAGACCCAGTACTTC.

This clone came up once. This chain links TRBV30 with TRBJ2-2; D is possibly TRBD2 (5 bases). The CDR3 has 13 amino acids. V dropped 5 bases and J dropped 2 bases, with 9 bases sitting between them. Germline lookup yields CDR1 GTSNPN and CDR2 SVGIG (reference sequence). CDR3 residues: CAWQDYNTGELFF. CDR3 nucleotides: TGTGCCTGGCAAGACTACAACACCGGGGAGCTGTTTTTT. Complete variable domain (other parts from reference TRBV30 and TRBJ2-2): SQTIHQWPATLVQPVGSPLSLECTVEGTSNPNLYWYRQAAGRGLQLLFYSVGIGQISSEVPQNLSASRPQDRQFILSSKKLLLSDSGFYLCAWQDYNTGELFFGEGSRLTVL.

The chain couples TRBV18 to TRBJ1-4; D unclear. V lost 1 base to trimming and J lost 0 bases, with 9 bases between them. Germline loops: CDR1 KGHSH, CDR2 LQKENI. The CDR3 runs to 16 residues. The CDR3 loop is CASSPRQEATNEKLFF. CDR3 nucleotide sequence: TGTGCCAGCTCACCACGGCAGGAAGCAACTAATGAAAAACTGTTTTTT.

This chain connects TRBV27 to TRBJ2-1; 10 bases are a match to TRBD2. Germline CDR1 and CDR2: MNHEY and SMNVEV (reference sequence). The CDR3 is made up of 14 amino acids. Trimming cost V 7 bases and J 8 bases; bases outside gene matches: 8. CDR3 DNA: TGTGCCAGCAAGCAGCGGGGGGGCGCCTATGAGCAGTTCTTC. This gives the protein CASKQRGGAYEQFF.

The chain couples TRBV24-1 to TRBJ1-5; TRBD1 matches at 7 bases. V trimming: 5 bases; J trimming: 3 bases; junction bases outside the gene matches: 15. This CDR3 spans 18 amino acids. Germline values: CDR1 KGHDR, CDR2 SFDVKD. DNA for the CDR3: TGTGCCACCAGTGGGGGTATACAGGGGTACTTGGACAATCAGCCCCAGCATTTT. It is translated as CATSGGIQGYLDNQPQHF.

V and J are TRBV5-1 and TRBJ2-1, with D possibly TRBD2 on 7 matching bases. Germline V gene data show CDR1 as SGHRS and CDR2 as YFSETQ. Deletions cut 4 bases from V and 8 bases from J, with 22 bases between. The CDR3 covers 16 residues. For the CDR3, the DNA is TGCGCCAGCAGCCCGGGCGGCGGGGGCCGGGGAGATGAGCAGTTCTTC. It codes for CASSPGGGGRGDEQFF. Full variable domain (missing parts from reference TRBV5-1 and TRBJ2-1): KAGVTQTPRYLIKTRGQQVTLSCSPISGHRSVSWYQQTPGQGLQFLFEYFSETQRNKGNFPGRFSGRQFSNSRSEMNVSTLELGDSALYLCASSPGGGGRGDEQFFGPGTRLTVL.

CDR3 DNA: TGTGCCAGTAGTACCTTCGGAAACACCATATATTTT. It specifies CASSTFGNTIYF. The chain employs TRBV19 and TRBJ1-3; D is undetermined. The CDR3 is 12 residues long. The V gene lost 4 bases and the J gene lost 4 bases, with 5 bases spanning the gap. The germline V gene has CDR1 LNHDA and CDR2 SQIVND (reference sequence).

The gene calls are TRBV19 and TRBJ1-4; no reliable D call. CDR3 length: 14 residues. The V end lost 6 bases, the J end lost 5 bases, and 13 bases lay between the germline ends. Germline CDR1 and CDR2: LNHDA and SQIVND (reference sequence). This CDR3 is CASRDGGSNEKLFF. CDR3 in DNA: TGTGCCAGTAGAGACGGCGGTTCGAATGAAAAACTGTTTTTT.

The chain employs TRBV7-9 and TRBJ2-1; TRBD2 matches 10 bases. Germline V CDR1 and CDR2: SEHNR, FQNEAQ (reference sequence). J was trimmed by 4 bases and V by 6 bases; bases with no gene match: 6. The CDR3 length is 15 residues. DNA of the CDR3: TGTGCCAGCAGTCTCCTAGCGGGGGTGTACAATGAGCAGTTCTTC. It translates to CASSLLAGVYNEQFF.

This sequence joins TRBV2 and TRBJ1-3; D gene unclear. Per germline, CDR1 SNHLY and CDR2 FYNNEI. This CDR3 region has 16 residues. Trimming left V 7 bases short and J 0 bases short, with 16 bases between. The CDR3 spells CASKAGELISGNTIYF. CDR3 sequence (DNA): TGTGCCAGCAAGGCGGGAGAACTGATCTCTGGAAACACCATATATTTT.

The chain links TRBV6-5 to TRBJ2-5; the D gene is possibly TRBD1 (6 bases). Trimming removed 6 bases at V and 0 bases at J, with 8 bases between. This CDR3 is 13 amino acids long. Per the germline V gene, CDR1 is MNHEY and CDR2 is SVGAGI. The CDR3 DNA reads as TGTGCCAGCAGACAGGGATACCAAGAGACCCAGTACTTC. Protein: CASRQGYQETQYF.

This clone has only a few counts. The DNA of the CDR3 is TGTGCCAGCAGTGACCCGACAGGGGGCGCTTCCTACCACGATTATAACCAAGAGACCCAGTACTTC. Its translation: CASSDPTGGASYHDYNQETQYF. V and J are TRBV2 and TRBJ2-5; 10 positions agree with TRBD1. The CDR3 has 22 amino acids. CDR1 and CDR2 (germline): SNHLY, FYNNEI. Trimming cost V 3 bases and J 0 bases; bases outside gene matches: 22.

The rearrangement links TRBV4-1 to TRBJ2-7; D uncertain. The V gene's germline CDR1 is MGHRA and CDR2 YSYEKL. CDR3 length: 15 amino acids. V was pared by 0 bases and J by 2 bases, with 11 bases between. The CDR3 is CASSQEIRAAYEQYF. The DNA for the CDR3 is TGCGCCAGCAGCCAAGAAATTCGCGCTGCCTACGAGCAGTACTTC.

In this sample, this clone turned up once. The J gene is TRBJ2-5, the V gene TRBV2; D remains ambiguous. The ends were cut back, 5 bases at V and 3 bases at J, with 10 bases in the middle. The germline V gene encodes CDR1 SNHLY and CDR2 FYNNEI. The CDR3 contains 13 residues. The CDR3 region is CASSHGYEETQYF. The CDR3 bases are TGTGCCAGCAGTCACGGCTACGAAGAGACCCAGTACTTC.

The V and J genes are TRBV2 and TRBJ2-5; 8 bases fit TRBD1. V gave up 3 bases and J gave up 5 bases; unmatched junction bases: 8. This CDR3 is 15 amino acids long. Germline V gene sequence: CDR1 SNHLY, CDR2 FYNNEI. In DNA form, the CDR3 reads TGTGCCAGCAGTGAGGGACAGGTGAAGAGGGAGACCCAGTACTTC. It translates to CASSEGQVKRETQYF.

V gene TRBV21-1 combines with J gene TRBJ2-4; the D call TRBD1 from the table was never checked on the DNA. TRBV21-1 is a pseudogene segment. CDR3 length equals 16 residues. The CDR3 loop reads CASSKEAGEPKNIQYF. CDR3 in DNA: TGTGCCAGCAGCAAAGAAGCAGGGGAACCCAAAAACATTCAGTACTTC.

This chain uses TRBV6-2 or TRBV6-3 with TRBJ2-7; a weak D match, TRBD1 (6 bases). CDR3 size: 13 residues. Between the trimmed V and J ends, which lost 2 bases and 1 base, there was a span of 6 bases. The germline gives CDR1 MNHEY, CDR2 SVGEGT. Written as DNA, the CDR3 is TGTGCCAGCAGTTACGACAGGTCCTACGAGCAGTACTTC. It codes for CASSYDRSYEQYF.

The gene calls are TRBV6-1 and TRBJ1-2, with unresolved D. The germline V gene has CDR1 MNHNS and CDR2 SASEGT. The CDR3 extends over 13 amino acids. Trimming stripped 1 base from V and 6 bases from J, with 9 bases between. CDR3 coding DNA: TGTGCCAGCAGTGAAGGGCTAGGTGATGGCTACACCTTC. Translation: CASSEGLGDGYTF.

CDR3 bases: TGTGCCAGCAGTGCGGGACTGAACACCGGGGAGCTGTTTTTT. Translation gives CASSAGLNTGELFF. The genes are TRBV2 and TRBJ2-2, with a possible D match to TRBD2 (6 bases). The germline CDR1 and CDR2 sequences are SNHLY and FYNNEI. The V end was cut by 4 bases, the J end by 1 base, with 7 bases between. The CDR3 length is 14 residues. The full variable domain, its missing parts supplied by reference TRBV2 and TRBJ2-2, is EPEVTQTPSHQVTQMGQEVILRCVPISNHLYFYWYRQILGQKVEFLVSFYNNEISEKSEIFDDQFSVERPDGSNFTLKIRSTKLEDSAMYFCASSAGLNTGELFFGEGSRLTVL.

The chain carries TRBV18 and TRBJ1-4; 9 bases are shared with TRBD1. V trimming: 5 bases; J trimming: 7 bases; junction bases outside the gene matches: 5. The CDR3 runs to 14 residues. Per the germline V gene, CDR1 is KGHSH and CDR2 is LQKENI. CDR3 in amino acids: CASSTGTGTEKLFF. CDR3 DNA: TGTGCCAGCTCAACCGGGACAGGGACTGAAAAACTGTTTTTT.

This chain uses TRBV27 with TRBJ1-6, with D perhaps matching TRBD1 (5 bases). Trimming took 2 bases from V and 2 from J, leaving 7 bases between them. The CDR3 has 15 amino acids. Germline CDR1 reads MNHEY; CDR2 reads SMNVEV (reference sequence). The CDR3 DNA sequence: TGTGCCAGCAGTTTAACAGGTCCCTATAATTCACCCCTCCACTTT. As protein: CASSLTGPYNSPLHF.

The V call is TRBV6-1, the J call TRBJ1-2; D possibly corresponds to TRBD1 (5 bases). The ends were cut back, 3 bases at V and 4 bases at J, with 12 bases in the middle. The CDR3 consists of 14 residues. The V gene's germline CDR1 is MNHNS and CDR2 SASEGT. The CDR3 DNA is TGTGCCAGCAGTGATCCCGGGACGAGCTATGGCTACACCTTC. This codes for CASSDPGTSYGYTF.

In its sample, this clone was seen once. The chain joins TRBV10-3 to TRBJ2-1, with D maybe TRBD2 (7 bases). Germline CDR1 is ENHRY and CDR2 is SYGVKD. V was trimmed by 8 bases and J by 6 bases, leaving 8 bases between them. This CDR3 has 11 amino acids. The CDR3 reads CAIRGANEQFF. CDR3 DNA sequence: TGTGCCATCCGGGGGGCCAATGAGCAGTTCTTC.